One and the same sample provided the 18 T cell receptor beta chains below, sequenced in a study of shared clonotypes between healthy human individuals. Measured with immunoSEQ multiplex PCR; TCRdb has only the in-frame clones, and not every one. This sample has about a million clones; under 80% occur once, and the top ten carry about 1.5%. Sequences were obtained from memory CD4+ T cells sorted from blood. The subset denotes: CD45RA-negative fraction. The source of these receptors is a man aged 18 to 30 in good health.

DNA of the CDR3: TGCGCCAGCAGCCAAGAGGGGAATCCTGTGACCGGGGAGCTGTTTTTT. Its protein product is CASSQEGNPVTGELFF. V usage is TRBV4-1 and J usage is TRBJ2-2; D is ambiguous. The CDR3 sequence is 16 residues long. Germline V CDR1 and CDR2: MGHRA, YSYEKL. Trimming stripped 0 bases from V and 5 bases from J, with 13 bases between.

This chain connects TRBV19 to TRBJ1-1; no reliable D call. The CDR3 loop spans 13 amino acids. V was shortened by 5 bases and J by 1 base, with 8 bases between the two germline ends. Germline CDR1 and CDR2: LNHDA and SQIVND (reference sequence). The DNA for the CDR3 is TGTGCCAGTAGTCCGAGACAGAACACTGAAGCTTTCTTT. Residues: CASSPRQNTEAFF.

The CDR3 DNA sequence: TGTGCCAGTAGTCTAGCCAAAAACATTCAGTACTTC. It yields the protein CASSLAKNIQYF. The rearrangement uses TRBV19 and TRBJ2-4; D ambiguous. V lost 5 bases and J 0 bases, leaving 2 bases between the germline ends. The CDR3 spans 12 residues. CDR1 LNHDA and CDR2 SQIVND come from the germline V gene (reference sequence).

CDR3 in amino acids: CASSPLKGTQYF. The CDR3, as DNA: TGTGCCAGCAGCCCCTTGAAAGGGACCCAGTACTTC. The J gene is TRBJ2-5, the V gene TRBV5-4; the D is unclear. There are 12 residues in the CDR3. V dropped 4 bases and J dropped 7 bases, with 11 bases sitting between them. The germline V gene encodes CDR1 SGHNT and CDR2 YYREEE (reference sequence).

The chain uses TRBV2 and TRBJ2-7; a weak D match, TRBD2 (6 bases). Per germline, CDR1 SNHLY and CDR2 FYNNEI. This CDR3 has 14 residues. Trimming removed 6 bases from V and 4 bases from J, with 16 bases in between. CDR3 nucleotides: TGTGCCAGCAGCCTATTATTTGGGGGGTACGAGCAGTACTTC. Protein: CASSLLFGGYEQYF.

This chain links TRBV10-1 with TRBJ1-4, with D unresolved. Germline V gene data show CDR1 as WNHNN and CDR2 as SYGVQD (reference sequence). This CDR3 spans 13 amino acids. Trimming left V 3 bases short and J 5 bases short, with 7 bases between. The CDR3 DNA reads TGCGCCAGCAGTGAAGCGGGAAATGAAAAACTGTTTTTT. It translates to CASSEAGNEKLFF.

This clone was counted between two and nine times. This chain links TRBV30 with TRBJ1-4; 8 positions match TRBD1. The CDR3 sequence is 14 residues long. The germline gives CDR1 GTSNPN, CDR2 SVGIG (reference sequence). The V and J ends lost 2 bases and 16 bases, in that order; junction bases with no gene match: 15. CDR3 nucleotide sequence: TGTGCCTGGAGTCCAGGACAGGGAACGTATGGTTGGTTTTTT. It specifies CAWSPGQGTYGWFF.

In this sample, this clone turned up once. The rearrangement uses TRBV7-8 and TRBJ2-1; tentatively, D is TRBD1 (5 bases). The V gene's germline CDR1 is SGHVS and CDR2 FQNEAQ. Trimming took 1 base from V and 8 from J, leaving 15 bases between them. This CDR3 is built from 15 residues. CDR3 amino acids: CASSLGRGGGDEQFF. The DNA of the CDR3 is TGTGCCAGCAGCTTAGGTAGGGGCGGTGGGGATGAGCAGTTCTTC.

V and J are TRBV5-6 and TRBJ2-6; D uncertain. Germline-derived CDR1 and CDR2 are SGHDT and YYEEEE. This CDR3 has 15 residues. V lost 2 bases, J lost 0 bases, and 6 bases lay in between. CDR3 coding DNA: TGTGCCAGCAGCTTTGTGGACTCTGGGGCCAACGTCCTGACTTTC. Translation: CASSFVDSGANVLTF.

Many counts were recorded for this clone. This chain joins TRBV19 and TRBJ2-1; D gene unclear. The CDR3 is made up of 17 amino acids. Per the germline V gene, CDR1 is LNHDA and CDR2 is SQIVND (reference sequence). V was cut by 3 bases and J by 0 bases, with 15 bases left in between. In DNA form, the CDR3 reads TGTGCCAGTAGTATTGATAGGGTACTTTACTCCTACAATGAGCAGTTCTTC. The encoded protein is CASSIDRVLYSYNEQFF.

Concerning this clone: The sample contains more than one DNA sequence encoding this CDR3. This chain connects TRBV11-2 to TRBJ2-7, with unresolved D. Germline V CDR1 and CDR2: SGHAT, FQNNGV. The CDR3 runs to 14 residues. V lost 2 bases and J 2 bases, leaving 10 bases between the germline ends. The CDR3 protein is CASSLLAGTYEQYF. For the CDR3, the DNA is TGTGCCAGCAGCTTATTGGCAGGAACCTACGAGCAGTACTTC.

This rearrangement joins TRBV9 to TRBJ2-7; 9 bases align to TRBD2. The CDR3 spans 16 residues. With 2 bases clipped from V and 7 bases from J, the junction kept 13 bases outside the gene matches. Germline V gene data show CDR1 as SGDLS and CDR2 as YYNGEE. The CDR3 DNA sequence: TGTGCCAGCAGCGTGACCGGGACTAGCCTCCCGGCGGAGCAGTACTTC. Translation gives CASSVTGTSLPAEQYF.

The V and J genes are TRBV9 and TRBJ1-1, with D possibly matching TRBD1 (6 bases). This CDR3 region has 14 residues. V was clipped by 4 bases and J by 4 bases, with 14 bases between them. Per the germline V gene, CDR1 is SGDLS and CDR2 is YYNGEE. The CDR3 nucleotides are TGTGCCAGCAGCCCCCGGACAGACCGCACTGAAGCTTTCTTT. Its protein product is CASSPRTDRTEAFF.

The chain carries TRBV7-6 and TRBJ1-5; 8 bases are shared with TRBD1. Germline assignment: CDR1 SGHVS and CDR2 FNYEAQ. The CDR3 runs to 15 residues. The junction had 0 bases not matched to a gene; V was cut back by 0 bases and J by 2 bases. The CDR3 is CASSLADRGNQPQHF. The DNA of the CDR3 is TGTGCCAGCAGCTTAGCGGACAGGGGCAATCAGCCCCAGCATTTT.

This clone was found once. This rearrangement joins TRBV12-2 to TRBJ1-5. TRBV12-2 is given as a pseudogene. The length of the CDR3 is 14 residues. The CDR3 is CASRSEINPQPQHF. The CDR3 DNA reads TGTGCAAGTCGCTCCGAGATCAATCCCCAGCCCCAGCATTTT.

The chain carries TRBV7-2 and TRBJ1-5; D unclear. V was cut by 5 bases and J by 6 bases, with 14 bases left in between. The CDR3 sequence is 14 residues long. Germline V gene lookup returns CDR1 SGHTA and CDR2 FQGNSA. CDR3 bases: TGTGCCAGCAGCCCGGAATCGAGCGGTCAGCCCCAGCATTTT. It encodes CASSPESSGQPQHF.

The chain recombines TRBV7-3 with TRBJ2-7, with D possibly TRBD2 on 5 matching bases. Trimming pared 2 bases from V and 5 bases from J, leaving 7 bases between. Germline CDR1 reads SGHTA; CDR2 reads FQGTGA. This CDR3 contains 12 residues. For the CDR3, the DNA is TGTGCCAGCAGCTTAGAGGGTAACGAGCAGTACTTC. It codes for CASSLEGNEQYF.

This rearrangement joins TRBV29-1 to TRBJ1-2; 11 bases are a match to TRBD1. V dropped 7 bases and J dropped 4; count of bases not matched to a gene: 11. The CDR3 contains 15 residues. CDR1 and CDR2 from the germline V gene are SQVTM and ANQGSEA. The CDR3 loop reads CSANPGTGGGYGYTF. In nucleotides, the CDR3 is TGCAGCGCAAATCCTGGGACAGGGGGTGGCTATGGCTACACCTTC.